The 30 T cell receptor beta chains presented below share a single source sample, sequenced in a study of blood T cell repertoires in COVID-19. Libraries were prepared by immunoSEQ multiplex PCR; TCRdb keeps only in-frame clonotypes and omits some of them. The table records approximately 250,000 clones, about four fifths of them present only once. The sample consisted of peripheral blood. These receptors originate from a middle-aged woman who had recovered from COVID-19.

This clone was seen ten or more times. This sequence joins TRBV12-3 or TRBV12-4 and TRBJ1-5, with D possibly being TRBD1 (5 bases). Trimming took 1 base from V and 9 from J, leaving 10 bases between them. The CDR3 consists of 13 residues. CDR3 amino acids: CASSLGGGAPQHF. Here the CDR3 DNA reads TGTGCCAGCAGTTTAGGAGGCGGGGCGCCCCAGCATTTT.

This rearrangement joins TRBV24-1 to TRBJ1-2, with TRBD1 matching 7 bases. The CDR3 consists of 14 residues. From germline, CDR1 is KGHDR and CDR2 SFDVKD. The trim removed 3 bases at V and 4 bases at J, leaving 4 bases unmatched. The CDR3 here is CATSDADRRYGYTF. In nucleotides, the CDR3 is TGTGCCACCAGTGATGCGGACAGGCGCTATGGCTACACCTTC.

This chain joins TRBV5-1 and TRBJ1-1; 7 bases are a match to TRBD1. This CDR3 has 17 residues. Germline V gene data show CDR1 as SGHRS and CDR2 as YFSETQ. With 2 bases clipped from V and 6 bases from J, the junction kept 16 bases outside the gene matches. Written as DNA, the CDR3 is TGCGCCAGCAGCTTAAGACAGGGTTTACAGGCGGCCTCTGAAGCTTTCTTT. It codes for CASSLRQGLQAASEAFF. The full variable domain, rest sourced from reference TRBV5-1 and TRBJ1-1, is KAGVTQTPRYLIKTRGQQVTLSCSPISGHRSVSWYQQTPGQGLQFLFEYFSETQRNKGNFPGRFSGRQFSNSRSEMNVSTLELGDSALYLCASSLRQGLQAASEAFFGQGTRLTVV.

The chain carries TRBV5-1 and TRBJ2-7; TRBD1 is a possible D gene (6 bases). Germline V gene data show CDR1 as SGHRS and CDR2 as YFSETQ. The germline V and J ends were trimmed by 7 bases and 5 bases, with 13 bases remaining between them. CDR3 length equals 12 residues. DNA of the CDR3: TGCGCCAGCGGGGACAAATTCCACGAGCAGTACTTC. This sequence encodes CASGDKFHEQYF.

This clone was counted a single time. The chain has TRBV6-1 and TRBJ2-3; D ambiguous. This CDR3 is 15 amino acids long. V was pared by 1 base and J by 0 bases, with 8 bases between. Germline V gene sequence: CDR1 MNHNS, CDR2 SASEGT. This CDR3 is CASSEVPTSTDTQYF. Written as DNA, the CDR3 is TGTGCCAGCAGTGAAGTCCCAACAAGCACAGATACGCAGTATTTT.

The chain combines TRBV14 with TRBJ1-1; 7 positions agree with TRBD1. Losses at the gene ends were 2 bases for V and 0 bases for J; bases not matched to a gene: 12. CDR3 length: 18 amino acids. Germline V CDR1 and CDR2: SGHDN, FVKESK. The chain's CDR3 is CASSQSYRGLLMNTEAFF. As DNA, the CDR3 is TGTGCCAGCAGCCAATCATACAGGGGTCTCCTTATGAACACTGAAGCTTTCTTT.

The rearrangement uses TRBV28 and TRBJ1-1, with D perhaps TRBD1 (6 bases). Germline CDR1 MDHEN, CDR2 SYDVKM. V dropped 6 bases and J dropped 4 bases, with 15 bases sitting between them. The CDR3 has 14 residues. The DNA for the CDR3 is TGTGCCAGCAGCTACAGGGATTCGATCACTGAAGCTTTCTTT. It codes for CASSYRDSITEAFF.

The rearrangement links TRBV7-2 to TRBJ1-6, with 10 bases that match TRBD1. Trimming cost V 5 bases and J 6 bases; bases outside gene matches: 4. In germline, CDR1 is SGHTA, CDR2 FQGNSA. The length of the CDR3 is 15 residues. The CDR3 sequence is CASSQRQGANSPLHF. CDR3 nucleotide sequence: TGTGCCAGCAGCCAACGACAGGGGGCTAATTCACCCCTCCACTTT.

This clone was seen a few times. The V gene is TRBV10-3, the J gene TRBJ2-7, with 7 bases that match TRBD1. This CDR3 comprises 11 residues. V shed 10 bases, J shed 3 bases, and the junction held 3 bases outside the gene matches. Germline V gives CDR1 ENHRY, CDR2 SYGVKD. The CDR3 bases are TGTGCCACGACAGGGAACTACGAGCAGTACTTC. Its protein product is CATTGNYEQYF.

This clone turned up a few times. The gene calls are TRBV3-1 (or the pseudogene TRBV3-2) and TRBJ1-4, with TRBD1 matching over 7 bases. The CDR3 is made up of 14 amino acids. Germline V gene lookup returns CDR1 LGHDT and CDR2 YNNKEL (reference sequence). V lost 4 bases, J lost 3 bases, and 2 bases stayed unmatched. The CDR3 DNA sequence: TGTGCCAGCAGCCCCGGGACAGCTAATGAAAAACTGTTTTTT. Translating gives CASSPGTANEKLFF.

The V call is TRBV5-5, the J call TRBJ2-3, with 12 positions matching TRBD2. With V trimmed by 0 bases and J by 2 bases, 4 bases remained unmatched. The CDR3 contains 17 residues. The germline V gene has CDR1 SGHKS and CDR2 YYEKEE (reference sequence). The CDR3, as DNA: TGTGCCAGCAGCTTGGGTGCTAGCGGGGGGGCCACAGATACGCAGTATTTT. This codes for CASSLGASGGATDTQYF.

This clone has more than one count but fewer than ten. As DNA, the CDR3 is TGTGCCGCCACACGGGACAGAAACTATGGCTACACCTTC. Translating it yields CAATRDRNYGYTF. The rearrangement links TRBV30 to TRBJ1-2; 7 nucleotides align to TRBD1. CDR1 is GTSNPN, CDR2 SVGIG, per germline (reference sequence). The CDR3 has 13 amino acids. The V and J ends lost 8 bases and 2 bases, in that order; junction bases with no gene match: 8.

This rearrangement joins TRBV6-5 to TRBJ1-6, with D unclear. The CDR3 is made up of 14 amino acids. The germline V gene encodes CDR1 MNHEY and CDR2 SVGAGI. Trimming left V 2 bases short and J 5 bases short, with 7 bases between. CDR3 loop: CASSYLGDNSPLHF. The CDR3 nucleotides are TGTGCCAGCAGTTACCTAGGCGATAATTCACCCCTCCACTTT.

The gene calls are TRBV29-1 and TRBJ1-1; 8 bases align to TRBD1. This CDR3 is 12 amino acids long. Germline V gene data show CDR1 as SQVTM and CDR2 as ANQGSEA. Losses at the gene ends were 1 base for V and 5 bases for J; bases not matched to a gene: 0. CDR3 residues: CSVEGQGTEAFF. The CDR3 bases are TGCAGCGTTGAAGGACAGGGGACTGAAGCTTTCTTT.

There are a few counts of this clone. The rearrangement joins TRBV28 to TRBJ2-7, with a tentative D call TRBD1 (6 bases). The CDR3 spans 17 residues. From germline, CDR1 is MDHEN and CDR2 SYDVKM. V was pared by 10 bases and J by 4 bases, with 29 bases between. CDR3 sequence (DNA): TGTGCCACCACCTCTGGAGGAAGACAGGAAAGTTATTACGAGCAGTACTTC. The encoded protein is CATTSGGRQESYYEQYF.

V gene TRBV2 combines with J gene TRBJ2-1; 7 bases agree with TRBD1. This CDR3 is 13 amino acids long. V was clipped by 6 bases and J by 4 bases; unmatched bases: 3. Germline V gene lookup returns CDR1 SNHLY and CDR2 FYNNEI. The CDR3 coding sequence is TGTGCCAGCAGCCGGGACAGTTACAATGAGCAGTTCTTC. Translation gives CASSRDSYNEQFF. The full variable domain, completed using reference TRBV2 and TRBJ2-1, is EPEVTQTPSHQVTQMGQEVILRCVPISNHLYFYWYRQILGQKVEFLVSFYNNEISEKSEIFDDQFSVERPDGSNFTLKIRSTKLEDSAMYFCASSRDSYNEQFFGPGTRLTVL.

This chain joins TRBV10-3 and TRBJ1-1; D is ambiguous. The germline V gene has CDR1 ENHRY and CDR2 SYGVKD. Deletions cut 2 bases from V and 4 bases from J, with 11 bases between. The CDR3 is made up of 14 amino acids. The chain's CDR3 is CAISEETGATEAFF. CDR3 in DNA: TGTGCCATCAGTGAGGAGACGGGAGCCACTGAAGCTTTCTTT.

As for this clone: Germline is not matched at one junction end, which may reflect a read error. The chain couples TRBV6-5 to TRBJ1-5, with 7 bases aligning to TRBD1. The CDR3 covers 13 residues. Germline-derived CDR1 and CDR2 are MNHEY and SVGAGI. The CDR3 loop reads CASRRDSSQPQHF. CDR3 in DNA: TGTGCCAGCAGACGGGACAGCAGTCAGCCCCAGCATTTT.

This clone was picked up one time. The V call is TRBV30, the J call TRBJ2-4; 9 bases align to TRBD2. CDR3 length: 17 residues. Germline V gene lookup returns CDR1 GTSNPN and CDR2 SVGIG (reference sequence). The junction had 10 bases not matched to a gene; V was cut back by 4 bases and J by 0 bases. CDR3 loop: CAWIEKAGGIAKNIQYF. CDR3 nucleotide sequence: TGTGCCTGGATAGAAAAGGCGGGGGGGATAGCCAAAAACATTCAGTACTTC.

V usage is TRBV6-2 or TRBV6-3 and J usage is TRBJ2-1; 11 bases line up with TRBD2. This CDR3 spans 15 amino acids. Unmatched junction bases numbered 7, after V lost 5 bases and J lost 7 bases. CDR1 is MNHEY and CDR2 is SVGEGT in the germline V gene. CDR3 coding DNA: TGTGCCAGCAGTCTCCTAGCGGGGGGATGGAATGAGCAGTTCTTC. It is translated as CASSLLAGGWNEQFF.

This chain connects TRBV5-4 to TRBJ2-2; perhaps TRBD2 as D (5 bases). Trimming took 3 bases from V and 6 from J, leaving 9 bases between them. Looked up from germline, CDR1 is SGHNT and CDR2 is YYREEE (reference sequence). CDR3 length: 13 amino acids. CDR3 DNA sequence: TGTGCCAGCAGCTCTTGGAGGTCCGGGGAGCTGTTTTTT. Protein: CASSSWRSGELFF.

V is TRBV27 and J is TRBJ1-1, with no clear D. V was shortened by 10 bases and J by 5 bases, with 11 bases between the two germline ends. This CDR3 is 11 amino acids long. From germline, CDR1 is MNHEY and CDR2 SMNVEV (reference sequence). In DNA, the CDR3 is TGTGCCACCCATGCGGGGACTGAAGCTTTCTTT. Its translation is CATHAGTEAFF.

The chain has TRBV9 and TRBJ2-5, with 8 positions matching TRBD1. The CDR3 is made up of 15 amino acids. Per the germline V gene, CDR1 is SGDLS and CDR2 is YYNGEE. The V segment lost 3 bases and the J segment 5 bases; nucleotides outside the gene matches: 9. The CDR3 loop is CASSAYRGFVETQYF. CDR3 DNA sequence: TGTGCCAGCAGCGCCTACAGGGGGTTTGTGGAGACCCAGTACTTC.

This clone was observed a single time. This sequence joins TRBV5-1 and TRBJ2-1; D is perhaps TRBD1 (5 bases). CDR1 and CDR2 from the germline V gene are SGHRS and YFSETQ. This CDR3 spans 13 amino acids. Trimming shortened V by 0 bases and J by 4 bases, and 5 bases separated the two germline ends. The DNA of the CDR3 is TGCGCCAGCAGCTTGGACAGGTACAATGAGCAGTTCTTC. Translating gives CASSLDRYNEQFF. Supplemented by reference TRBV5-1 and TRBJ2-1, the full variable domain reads KAGVTQTPRYLIKTRGQQVTLSCSPISGHRSVSWYQQTPGQGLQFLFEYFSETQRNKGNFPGRFSGRQFSNSRSEMNVSTLELGDSALYLCASSLDRYNEQFFGPGTRLTVL.

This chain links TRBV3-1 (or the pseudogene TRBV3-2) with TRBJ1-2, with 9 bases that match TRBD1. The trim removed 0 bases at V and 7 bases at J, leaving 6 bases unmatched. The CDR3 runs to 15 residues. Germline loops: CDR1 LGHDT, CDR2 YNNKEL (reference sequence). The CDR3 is CASSQEIWDRVGYTF. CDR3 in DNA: TGTGCCAGCAGCCAAGAAATATGGGACAGGGTTGGCTACACCTTC.

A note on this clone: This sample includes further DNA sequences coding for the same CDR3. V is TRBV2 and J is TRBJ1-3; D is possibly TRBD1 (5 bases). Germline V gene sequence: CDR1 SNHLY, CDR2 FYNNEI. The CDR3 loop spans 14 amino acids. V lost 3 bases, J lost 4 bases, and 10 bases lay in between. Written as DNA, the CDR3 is TGTGCCAGCAGTGAGCTGACAGTCGGAAACACCATATATTTT. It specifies CASSELTVGNTIYF.

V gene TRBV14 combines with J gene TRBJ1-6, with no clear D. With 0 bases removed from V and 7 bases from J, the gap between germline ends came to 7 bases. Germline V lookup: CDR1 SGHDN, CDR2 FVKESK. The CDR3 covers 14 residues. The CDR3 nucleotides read TGTGCCAGCAGCCAAGATGGAGGGAATTCACCCCTCCACTTT. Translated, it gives CASSQDGGNSPLHF. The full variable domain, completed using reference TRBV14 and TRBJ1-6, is EAGVTQFPSHSVIEKGQTVTLRCDPISGHDNLYWYRRVMGKEIKFLLHFVKESKQDESGMPNNRFLAERTGGTYSTLKVQPAELEDSGVYFCASSQDGGNSPLHFGNGTRLTVT.

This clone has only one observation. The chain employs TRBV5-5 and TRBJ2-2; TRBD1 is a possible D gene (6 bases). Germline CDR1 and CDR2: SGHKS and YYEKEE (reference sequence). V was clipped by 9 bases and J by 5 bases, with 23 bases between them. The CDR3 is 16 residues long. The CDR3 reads CATEQNLGGPTGELFF. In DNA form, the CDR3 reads TGTGCCACCGAACAAAACCTAGGGGGACCGACCGGGGAGCTGTTTTTT. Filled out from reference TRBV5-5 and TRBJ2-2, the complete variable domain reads DAGVTQSPTHLIKTRGQQVTLRCSPISGHKSVSWYQQVLGQGPQFIFQYYEKEERGRGNFPDRFSARQFPNYSSELNVNALLLGDSALYLCATEQNLGGPTGELFFGEGSRLTVL.

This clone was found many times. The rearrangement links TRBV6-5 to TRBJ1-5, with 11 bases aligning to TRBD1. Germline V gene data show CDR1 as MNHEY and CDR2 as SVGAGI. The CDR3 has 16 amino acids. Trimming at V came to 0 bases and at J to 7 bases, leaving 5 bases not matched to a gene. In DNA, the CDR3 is TGTGCCAGCAGTTACTCGGGGACAGGGGGTAGACAGCCCCAGCATTTT. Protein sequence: CASSYSGTGGRQPQHF.

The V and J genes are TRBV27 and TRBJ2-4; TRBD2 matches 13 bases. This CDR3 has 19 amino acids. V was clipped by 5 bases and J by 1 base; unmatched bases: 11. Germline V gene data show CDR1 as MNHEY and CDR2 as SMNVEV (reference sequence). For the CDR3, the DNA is TGTGCCAGCAGTCAACTAGCGGGGGGGACCCGGGAGGCCAAAAACATTCAGTACTTC. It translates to CASSQLAGGTREAKNIQYF.